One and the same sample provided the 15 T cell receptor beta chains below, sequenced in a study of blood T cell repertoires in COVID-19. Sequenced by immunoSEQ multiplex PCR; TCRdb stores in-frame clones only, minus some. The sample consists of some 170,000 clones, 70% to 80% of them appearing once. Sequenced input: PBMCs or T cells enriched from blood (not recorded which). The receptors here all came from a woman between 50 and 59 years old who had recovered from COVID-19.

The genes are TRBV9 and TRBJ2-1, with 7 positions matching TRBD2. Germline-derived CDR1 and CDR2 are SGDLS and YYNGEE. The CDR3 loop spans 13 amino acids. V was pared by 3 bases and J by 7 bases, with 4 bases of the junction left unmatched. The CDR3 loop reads CASSGERGNEQFF. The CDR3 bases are TGTGCCAGCAGCGGTGAGCGGGGAAATGAGCAGTTCTTC.

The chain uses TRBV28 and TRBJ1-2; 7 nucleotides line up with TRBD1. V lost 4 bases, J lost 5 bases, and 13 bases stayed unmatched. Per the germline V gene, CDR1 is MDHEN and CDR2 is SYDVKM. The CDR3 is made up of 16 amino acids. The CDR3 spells CASSSQRQGLWYGYTF. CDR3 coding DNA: TGTGCCAGCAGTTCCCAAAGACAGGGTCTTTGGTATGGCTACACCTTC.

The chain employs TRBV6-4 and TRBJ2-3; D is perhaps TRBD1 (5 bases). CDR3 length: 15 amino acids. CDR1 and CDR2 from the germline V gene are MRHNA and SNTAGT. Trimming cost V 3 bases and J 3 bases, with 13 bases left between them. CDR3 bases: TGTGCCAGCAGTGAAGGGCAGGGCCCAACAGATACGCAGTATTTT. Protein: CASSEGQGPTDTQYF.

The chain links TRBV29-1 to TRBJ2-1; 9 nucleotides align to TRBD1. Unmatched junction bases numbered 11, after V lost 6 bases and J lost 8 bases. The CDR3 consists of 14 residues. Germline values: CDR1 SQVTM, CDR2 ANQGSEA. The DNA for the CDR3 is TGCAGCGTCCGTACAGGGGGCCTTGTGGATGAGCAGTTCTTC. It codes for CSVRTGGLVDEQFF.

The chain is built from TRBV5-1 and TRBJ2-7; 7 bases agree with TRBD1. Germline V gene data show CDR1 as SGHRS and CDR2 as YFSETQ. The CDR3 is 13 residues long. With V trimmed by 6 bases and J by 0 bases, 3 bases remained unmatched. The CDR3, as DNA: TGCGCCAGCAAGCAGGGGGACTCCTACGAGCAGTACTTC. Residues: CASKQGDSYEQYF. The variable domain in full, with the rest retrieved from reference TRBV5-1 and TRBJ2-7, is KAGVTQTPRYLIKTRGQQVTLSCSPISGHRSVSWYQQTPGQGLQFLFEYFSETQRNKGNFPGRFSGRQFSNSRSEMNVSTLELGDSALYLCASKQGDSYEQYFGPGTRLTVT.

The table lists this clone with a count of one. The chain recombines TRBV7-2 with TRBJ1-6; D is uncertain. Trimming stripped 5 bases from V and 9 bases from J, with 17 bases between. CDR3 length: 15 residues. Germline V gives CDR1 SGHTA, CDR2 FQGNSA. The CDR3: CASSLTGNLGSPLHF. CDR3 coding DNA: TGTGCCAGCAGCCTAACCGGGAACTTGGGTTCACCCCTCCACTTT.

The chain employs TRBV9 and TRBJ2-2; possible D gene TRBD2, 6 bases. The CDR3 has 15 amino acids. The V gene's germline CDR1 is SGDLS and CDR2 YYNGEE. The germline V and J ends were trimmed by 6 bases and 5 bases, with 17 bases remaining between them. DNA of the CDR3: TGTGCCAGCAACAGAGCGGGCGGAGGGACCGGGGAGCTGTTTTTT. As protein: CASNRAGGGTGELFF.

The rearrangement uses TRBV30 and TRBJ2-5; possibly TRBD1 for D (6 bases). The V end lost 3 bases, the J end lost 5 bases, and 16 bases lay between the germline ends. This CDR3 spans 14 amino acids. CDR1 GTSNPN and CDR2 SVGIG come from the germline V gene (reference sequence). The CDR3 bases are TGTGCCTGGAGGGCTCCAGGGGCCGGGGAGACCCAGTACTTC. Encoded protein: CAWRAPGAGETQYF. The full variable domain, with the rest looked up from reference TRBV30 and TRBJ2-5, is SQTIHQWPATLVQPVGSPLSLECTVEGTSNPNLYWYRQAAGRGLQLLFYSVGIGQISSEVPQNLSASRPQDRQFILSSKKLLLSDSGFYLCAWRAPGAGETQYFGPGTRLLVL.

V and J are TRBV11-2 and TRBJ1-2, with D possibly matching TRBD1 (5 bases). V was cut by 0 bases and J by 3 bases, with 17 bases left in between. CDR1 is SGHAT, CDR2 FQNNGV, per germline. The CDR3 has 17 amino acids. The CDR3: CASSLDEFVRDDYGYTF. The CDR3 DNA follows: TGTGCCAGCAGCTTAGATGAGTTTGTGCGGGACGACTATGGCTACACCTTC.

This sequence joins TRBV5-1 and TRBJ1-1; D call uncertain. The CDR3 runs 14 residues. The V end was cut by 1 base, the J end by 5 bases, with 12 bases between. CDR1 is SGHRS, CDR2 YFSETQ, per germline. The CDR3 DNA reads TGCGCCAGCAGCTTGCCGGGAGGGAAGACTGAAGCTTTCTTT. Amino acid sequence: CASSLPGGKTEAFF.

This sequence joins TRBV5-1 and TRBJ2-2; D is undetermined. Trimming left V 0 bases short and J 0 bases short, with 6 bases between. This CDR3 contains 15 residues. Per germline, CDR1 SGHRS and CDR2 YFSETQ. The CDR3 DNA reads TGCGCCAGCAGCTTGGATACAGCGAACACCGGGGAGCTGTTTTTT. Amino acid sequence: CASSLDTANTGELFF.

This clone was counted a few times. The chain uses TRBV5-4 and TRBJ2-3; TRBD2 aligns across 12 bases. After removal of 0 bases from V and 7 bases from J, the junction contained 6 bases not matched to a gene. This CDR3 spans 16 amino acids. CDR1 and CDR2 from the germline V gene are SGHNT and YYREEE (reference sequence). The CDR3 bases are TGTGCCAGCAGCTTGGTAGGACTAGCGGGAAGGAATACGCAGTATTTT. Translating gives CASSLVGLAGRNTQYF.

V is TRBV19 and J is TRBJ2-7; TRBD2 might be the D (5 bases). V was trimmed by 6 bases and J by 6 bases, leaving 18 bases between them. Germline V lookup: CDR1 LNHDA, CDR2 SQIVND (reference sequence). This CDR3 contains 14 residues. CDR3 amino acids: CASRRGERGGEQYF. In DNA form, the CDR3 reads TGTGCCAGTAGAAGAGGTGAGAGAGGAGGCGAGCAGTACTTC. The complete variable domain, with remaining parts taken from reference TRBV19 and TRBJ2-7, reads DGGITQSPKYLFRKEGQNVTLSCEQNLNHDAMYWYRQDPGQGLRLIYYSQIVNDFQKGDIAEGYSVSREKKESFPLTVTSAQKNPTAFYLCASRRGERGGEQYFGPGTRLTVT.

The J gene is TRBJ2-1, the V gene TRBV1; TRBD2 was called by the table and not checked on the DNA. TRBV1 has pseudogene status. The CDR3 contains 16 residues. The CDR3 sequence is CTSSQALAGGPNEQFF. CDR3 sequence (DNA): TGCACCAGCAGCCAAGCACTAGCGGGAGGGCCCAATGAGCAGTTCTTC.

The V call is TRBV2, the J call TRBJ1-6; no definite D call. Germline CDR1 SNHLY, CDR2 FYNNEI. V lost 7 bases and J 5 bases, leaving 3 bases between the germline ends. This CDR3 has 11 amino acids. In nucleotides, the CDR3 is TGTGCCAGCACCGATAATTCACCCCTCCACTTT. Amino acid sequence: CASTDNSPLHF. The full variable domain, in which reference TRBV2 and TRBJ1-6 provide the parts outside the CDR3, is EPEVTQTPSHQVTQMGQEVILRCVPISNHLYFYWYRQILGQKVEFLVSFYNNEISEKSEIFDDQFSVERPDGSNFTLKIRSTKLEDSAMYFCASTDNSPLHFGNGTRLTVT.